This T cell receptor beta chain was identified in a study of blood T cells in healthy people across ages. As regards this clonotype: One junction end disagrees with the germline gene, perhaps due to a read error.

CDR3 length: 19 residues. Germline CDR1 is SEHNR and CDR2 is FQNEAQ (reference sequence). Next came a second PCR, run for about 7 to 12 cycles, which used a sample-barcoded 5' primer along with a J-beta primer mix. One entry per CDR3 protein results from TCRdb running MiXCR on the 5' RACE reads. The data hold fewer than 1 million distinct CDR3 sequences, with approximately 48% observed a single time. The specimen was blood. The sequence derives from a man aged 55 to 70 in good health. The chain is built from TRBV7-9 and TRBJ2-6; TRBD1 agrees at 8 bases. Here the CDR3 reads CASSLADRTGKFGANVPTF. The DNA of the CDR3 is TGTGCCAGCAGCTTAGCTGATAGGACAGGGAAGTTTGGGGCCAACGTCCCGACTTTC.